The rows below give T cell receptor beta chains drawn from one sample of a study of T-cell reconstitution after alpha-beta-depleted transplantation in children. TCRdb used MiXCR to reprocess the PCR reads, holding one entry per CDR3 protein. This table holds 98,000 or so distinct CDR3 sequences, about 22% found once. The sample in question was PBMCs, obtained before TCRalphabeta/CD19-depleted stem cell transplant. These receptors were collected from a boy under 10 years old with acute lymphoblastic leukemia, due to receive a stem cell transplant. Both conserved end residues are part of each CDR3. D genes are given only for firm matches. Clone size is not always given. Where it is, it says once, few, many or a class for expanded clones.

CDR3 DNA	CDR3 protein	clone size	D gene	J gene	V gene
TGTGCCAGCAGCTTGGACAGGGGGCGAGGAACCGGGGAGCTGTTTTTT	CASSLDRGRGTGELFF	few	TRBD1	TRBJ2-2	TRBV5-6
TGTGCCAGCAGTTCCCTAGCGGGGGTCGATGAGCAGTTCTTC	CASSSLAGVDEQFF	few	TRBD2	TRBJ2-1	TRBV6-5
TGTGCCAGCAGTTCCGGGTCTAACCCTGCCTACGAGCAGTACTTC	CASSSGSNPAYEQYF	-	-	TRBJ2-7	TRBV27
TGCAGTGCTCTTGACACAGATACGCAGTATTTT	CSALDTDTQYF	many	-	TRBJ2-3	TRBV20-1
TGCGCCAGCAGCTATGGGCCCAACACCGGGGAGCTGTTTTTT	CASSYGPNTGELFF	many	-	TRBJ2-2	TRBV5-1
TGTGCCAGCAGTTCGACTAGCGGGACAGATACGCAGTATTTT	CASSSTSGTDTQYF	many	TRBD2	TRBJ2-3	TRBV5-5
TGTGCCAGCAGTTACTCGCTAGCGGGCTCAGATACGCAGTATTTT	CASSYSLAGSDTQYF	-	TRBD2	TRBJ2-3	TRBV6-5
TGTGCCAGCAGTTTAGGACAGGGAGTGAATCAGCCCCAGCATTTT	CASSLGQGVNQPQHF	many	TRBD1	TRBJ1-5	TRBV12-3/TRBV12-4
TGCGCCAGCAGCCAACGGGACTCCCCTAAGGATACGCAGTATTTT	CASSQRDSPKDTQYF	-	-	TRBJ2-3	TRBV4-3
TGTGCCAGCAGCCCTCGACTAGCGGGAGCCTACGAGCAGTACTTC	CASSPRLAGAYEQYF	-	TRBD2	TRBJ2-7	TRBV7-2